The rows below give T cell receptor beta chains drawn from one sample of a study of blood T cell repertoires in COVID-19. Data came from immunoSEQ multiplex PCR; TCRdb stores just in-frame clones and leaves some out. The sample has around 100,000 clones; roughly 90% are singletons. The specimen was peripheral blood. The receptors derive from a human donor with active COVID-19. The donor label of this sample is uncertain. Each CDR3 is given with its conserved first and last residue. D genes are given only for firm matches. Part of the rows lack a size; the others show once, few, many or a class for expanded clones.

clone_size d_call j_call v_call cdr3_aa cdr3_nt
NA NA TRBJ2-3 TRBV12-3/TRBV12-4 CASSPNADTQYF TGTGCCAGCAGTCCGAATGCGGATACGCAGTATTTT
NA NA TRBJ1-1 TRBV6-5 CASSPWRTGNTEAFF TGTGCCAGCAGTCCCTGGAGGACGGGGAACACTGAAGCTTTCTTT
once NA TRBJ1-1 TRBV7-2 CASSPPSGANTEAFF TGTGCCAGCAGCCCACCCTCAGGGGCGAACACTGAAGCTTTCTTT
NA TRBD1 TRBJ2-7 TRBV6-5 CASTSRDRVYEQYF TGTGCCAGCACCTCTCGGGACAGGGTGTACGAGCAGTACTTC
NA TRBD2 TRBJ2-1 TRBV6-4 CASSEGGGAYNEQFF TGTGCCAGCAGTGAAGGCGGGGGGGCCTACAATGAGCAGTTCTTC
NA TRBD1 TRBJ1-4 TRBV19 CASSTGTGGKDEEKLFF TGTGCCAGTAGTACCGGGACAGGGGGAAAGGATGAGGAAAAACTGTTTTTT
NA NA TRBJ2-1 TRBV30 CAWSGHRDCFYNEQFF TGTGCCTGGAGTGGTCACCGGGACTGCTTCTACAATGAGCAGTTCTTC
NA NA TRBJ2-2 TRBV5-6 CASGHPTGITGELFF TGTGCCAGCGGACACCCCACAGGGATCACCGGGGAGCTGTTTTTT
NA TRBD1 TRBJ1-2 TRBV4-2 CASSQFGTGDYGYTF TGTGCCAGCAGCCAATTTGGGACAGGGGACTATGGCTACACCTTC
NA NA TRBJ1-2 TRBV5-1 CASSLEAISLDGYTF TGCGCCAGCAGCTTGGAAGCAATTTCGTTGGATGGCTACACCTTC
NA TRBD2 TRBJ2-3 TRBV29-1 CSASSGVGTDTQYF TGCAGCGCCAGCAGCGGGGTTGGTACAGATACGCAGTATTTT
NA NA TRBJ2-2 TRBV23-1 CASSQRGLSPGELFF TGCGCCAGCAGTCAACGCGGACTTTCACCCGGGGAGCTGTTTTTT
once TRBD2 TRBJ2-5 TRBV19 CASSIRTSGQETQYF TGTGCCAGTAGTATACGGACTAGCGGACAAGAGACCCAGTACTTC
once NA TRBJ1-4 TRBV5-5 CASSLSGLRNPWEKLFF TGTGCCAGCAGCTTGTCGGGTCTGAGGAATCCTTGGGAAAAACTGTTTTTT
NA NA TRBJ1-2 TRBV2 CASSEEIGAGYTF TGTGCCAGCAGTGAAGAAATAGGGGCGGGCTACACCTTC
NA NA TRBJ1-2 TRBV19 CASNEVGANRGYTF TGTGCCTCCAATGAGGTAGGGGCGAACAGGGGCTACACCTTC
NA TRBD1 TRBJ2-3 TRBV5-3 CARNLGTGGTDTQYF TGTGCCAGAAACCTTGGGACAGGGGGCACAGATACGCAGTATTTT
NA TRBD1 TRBJ1-1 TRBV24-1 CATSTGGANTEAFF TGTGCCACCAGTACAGGGGGGGCGAACACTGAAGCTTTCTTT
NA TRBD2 TRBJ2-1 TRBV5-1 CASSLDSGDYNEQFF TGCGCCAGCAGCTTGGATAGCGGGGATTACAATGAGCAGTTCTTC
NA TRBD2 TRBJ2-5 TRBV3-1/TRBV3-2 CASSQDRAGRETQYF TGTGCCAGCAGCCAAGACAGAGCGGGGCGGGAGACCCAGTACTTC
NA NA TRBJ2-7 TRBV7-9 CASSLEIHYEQYF TGTGCCAGCAGCTTAGAAATCCACTACGAGCAGTACTTC
NA TRBD2 TRBJ2-7 TRBV13 CASSFSTSGGSYEQYF TGTGCCAGCAGCTTCTCGACTAGCGGGGGGTCCTACGAGCAGTACTTC
few TRBD2 TRBJ2-2 TRBV9 CASRGSSNTGELFF TGTGCCAGCCGCGGGAGCTCGAACACCGGGGAGCTGTTTTTT
NA TRBD1 TRBJ2-5 TRBV28 CASSLGTGWETQYF TGTGCCAGCAGTCTAGGGACAGGGTGGGAGACCCAGTACTTC
NA TRBD1 TRBJ2-5 TRBV2 CASRGQGTETQYF TGTGCCAGCCGGGGACAGGGTACAGAGACCCAGTACTTC
NA TRBD1 TRBJ1-3 TRBV2 CASSTPGQIGNTIYF TGTGCCAGCAGTACTCCGGGACAGATTGGAAACACCATATATTTT
once NA TRBJ2-7 TRBV7-2 CASSLGGASSYEQYF TGTGCCAGCAGCTTAGGCGGGGCTAGCTCCTACGAGCAGTACTTC
NA NA TRBJ2-3 TRBV6-2/TRBV6-3 CASSRSETTDTQYF TGTGCCAGCAGTAGGAGCGAGACCACAGATACGCAGTATTTT
NA NA TRBJ2-5 TRBV19 CASTSEIGQETQYF TGTGCCAGTACTTCAGAAATCGGGCAAGAGACCCAGTACTTC
NA NA TRBJ2-1 TRBV5-1 CASSLGGTAYNEQFF TGCGCCAGCAGCTTGGGCGGGACAGCTTACAATGAGCAGTTCTTC
NA TRBD1 TRBJ2-1 TRBV7-9 CASSLPGQVLIEQFF TGTGCCAGCAGCTTACCGGGACAGGTCTTAATTGAGCAGTTCTTC
once TRBD1 TRBJ1-5 TRBV7-6 CASSLARGLDQPQHF TGTGCCAGCAGCCTGGCAAGGGGGCTGGATCAGCCCCAGCATTTT
few NA TRBJ1-3 TRBV18 CASSPPSRRNTIYF TGTGCCAGCTCACCACCTTCCAGGAGAAACACCATATATTTT
NA NA TRBJ2-7 TRBV21-1 CASSTHLQGWSFRINEQYF TGTGCCAGCAGCACACATCTACAGGGTTGGTCATTTAGAATCAACGAGCAGTACTTC
medium-sized TRBD1 TRBJ1-2 TRBV5-5 CASSFGTGGNGYTF TGTGCCAGCAGCTTCGGGACAGGGGGTAATGGCTACACCTTC
NA NA TRBJ1-4 TRBV28 CASNMGAGREKLFF TGTGCCAGCAATATGGGGGCCGGACGGGAAAAACTGTTTTTT
once TRBD1 TRBJ2-1 TRBV5-1 CASSNEGARVF TGCGCCAGCAGCAACGAGGGGGCTAGGGTCTTC
few TRBD2 TRBJ2-3 TRBV10-3 CAISEPGDYYTQYF TGTGCCATCAGTGAACCCGGGGACTACTATACGCAGTATTTT
NA TRBD1 TRBJ1-6 TRBV5-4 CASSQTGDSPLHF TGTGCCAGCAGCCAAACAGGGGATTCACCCCTCCACTTT
NA TRBD1 TRBJ2-7 TRBV3-1/TRBV3-2 CASSHGQDYEQYF TGTGCCAGCAGCCACGGACAGGACTACGAGCAGTACTTC
NA TRBD1 TRBJ1-1 TRBV14 CASSPWDRGPENTEAFF TGTGCCAGCAGCCCGTGGGACAGGGGGCCTGAGAACACTGAAGCTTTCTTT
medium-sized TRBD1 TRBJ2-7 TRBV7-3 CASSLMAGGGSYEQYF TGTGCCAGCAGCTTAATGGCAGGGGGCGGTTCCTACGAGCAGTACTTC
NA NA TRBJ2-7 TRBV6-2/TRBV6-3 CASSYSTRRNYEQYF TGTGCCAGCAGTTACTCGACGAGGAGAAACTACGAGCAGTACTTC
NA TRBD2 TRBJ2-7 TRBV11-3 CASSFSGERGEQYF TGTGCCAGCAGCTTTAGCGGGGAACGTGGCGAGCAGTACTTC
NA NA TRBJ2-6 TRBV2 CASSADRTGANVLTF TGTGCCAGCAGTGCAGACAGGACTGGGGCCAACGTCCTGACTTTC
NA TRBD2 TRBJ2-3 TRBV7-3 CASSSPGGGGRTDTQYF TGTGCCAGCAGCTCCCCCGGTGGCGGGGGGCGCACAGATACGCAGTATTTT
NA NA TRBJ1-5 TRBV6-1 CASSEISGGNQPQHF TGTGCCAGCAGTGAAATATCCGGGGGCAATCAGCCCCAGCATTTT
NA NA TRBJ2-5 TRBV4-3 CASSPAGVSETQYF TGCGCCAGCAGCCCTGCCGGGGTATCGGAGACCCAGTACTTC
NA TRBD1 TRBJ1-2 TRBV6-5 CASSSTLDRGNYGYTF TGTGCCAGCAGTTCTACCCTGGACAGGGGAAACTATGGCTACACCTTC
NA NA TRBJ1-2 TRBV19 CASSRNGDGYGYTF TGTGCCAGCAGTAGAAACGGGGATGGGTATGGCTACACCTTC
NA TRBD2 TRBJ2-1 TRBV6-6 CASRERGGEREQFF TGTGCCAGCAGGGAGCGGGGGGGCGAACGGGAGCAGTTCTTC
NA NA TRBJ1-5 TRBV11-2 CASSLVGGNQPQHF TGTGCCAGCAGCTTAGTAGGGGGTAATCAGCCCCAGCATTTT
NA NA TRBJ2-3 TRBV18 CASSLPTTDTQYF TGTGCCAGCTCACTCCCTACCACAGATACGCAGTATTTT
NA NA TRBJ2-3 TRBV5-1 CASSSEGDRGGADTQYF TGCGCCAGCAGCTCGGAGGGAGACAGGGGAGGGGCAGATACGCAGTATTTT
NA TRBD2 TRBJ2-3 TRBV28 CASTVSGGANTDTQYF TGTGCCAGCACCGTTAGCGGGGGGGCGAACACAGATACGCAGTATTTT
NA NA TRBJ1-1 TRBV6-5 CASSFVTRGKVEAFF TGTGCCAGCAGTTTCGTGACCAGGGGAAAGGTTGAAGCTTTCTTT
NA TRBD2 TRBJ2-7 TRBV6-2/TRBV6-3 CASSYSSRAGAYEQYF TGTGCCAGCAGTTACTCGTCCAGGGCGGGGGCCTACGAGCAGTACTTC
NA NA TRBJ1-2 TRBV27 CASRRLGGASNYGYTF TGTGCCAGCAGACGCCTGGGGGGGGCTTCGAACTATGGCTACACCTTC